Below are 26 T cell receptor beta chains sequenced from a single sample in a study of T cell responses to AZD1222 COVID-19 vaccine. The repertoire was sequenced with immunoSEQ multiplex PCR; TCRdb's copy has only in-frame clones and lacks some. The sample holds 150,000 to 160,000 clones, roughly nine tenths seen once. The material was peripheral blood, obtained on day 0 of AZD1222 vaccination. These receptors originate from an adult in good health.

This clone was counted once. V gene TRBV13 combines with J gene TRBJ2-7, with 16 bases matching TRBD2. CDR1 is PRHDT and CDR2 is FYEKMQ in the germline V gene (reference sequence). The CDR3 loop spans 17 amino acids. V was clipped by 2 bases and J by 4 bases; unmatched bases: 5. CDR3 DNA: TGTGCCAGCAGCTTACTGGGACTAGCGGGAGGGCCTTACGAGCAGTACTTC. Its translation: CASSLLGLAGGPYEQYF.

The chain carries TRBV7-8 and TRBJ1-1, with TRBD1 as a possible D gene (6 bases). This CDR3 contains 15 residues. Trimming removed 3 bases from V and 6 bases from J, with 17 bases in between. Germline V CDR1 and CDR2: SGHVS, FQNEAQ. In DNA form, the CDR3 reads TGTGCCAGCAGCTTGGGACCGACGAACAGGGCTGAAGCTTTCTTT. Amino acid sequence: CASSLGPTNRAEAFF.

This clone was counted only a few times. The chain links TRBV11-3 to TRBJ2-2, with D perhaps TRBD1 or TRBD2 (5 bases each). The CDR3 extends over 13 amino acids. V was pared by 5 bases and J by 5 bases, with 9 bases between. Germline CDR1 is SGHNT and CDR2 is YENEEA. The CDR3 spells CASSPWGTGELFF. CDR3 DNA: TGTGCCAGCAGCCCCTGGGGGACCGGGGAGCTGTTTTTT. Looking up the rest from reference TRBV11-3 and TRBJ2-2 gives the full variable domain: EAGVVQSPRYKIIEKKQPVAFWCNPISGHNTLYWYLQNLGQGPELLIRYENEEAVDDSQLPKDRFSAERLKGVDSTLKIQPAELGDSAVYLCASSPWGTGELFFGEGSRLTVL.

The rearrangement links TRBV27 to TRBJ2-1; D might be TRBD1 (5 bases). This CDR3 is 14 amino acids long. Trimming took 2 bases from V and 8 from J, leaving 13 bases between them. Germline V CDR1 and CDR2: MNHEY, SMNVEV (reference sequence). Here the CDR3 reads CASSLTRVIHEQFF. In nucleotides, the CDR3 is TGTGCCAGCAGTTTAACCAGGGTAATCCATGAGCAGTTCTTC.

This rearrangement joins TRBV5-1 to TRBJ1-2; D may be TRBD1 (6 bases). CDR3 length: 14 residues. Deletions cut 5 bases from V and 4 bases from J, with 15 bases between. Germline assignment: CDR1 SGHRS and CDR2 YFSETQ. The CDR3 bases are TGCGCCAGCAGTCAAACCAGGGGCGGCTATGGCTACACCTTC. Amino acids: CASSQTRGGYGYTF. Filled out from reference TRBV5-1 and TRBJ1-2, the complete variable domain reads KAGVTQTPRYLIKTRGQQVTLSCSPISGHRSVSWYQQTPGQGLQFLFEYFSETQRNKGNFPGRFSGRQFSNSRSEMNVSTLELGDSALYLCASSQTRGGYGYTFGSGTRLTVV.

The table lists this clone with a few counts. The gene calls are TRBV28 and TRBJ1-5, with D possibly being TRBD1 (6 bases). V was shortened by 3 bases and J by 6 bases, with 9 bases between the two germline ends. The CDR3 has 13 residues. Germline CDR1 MDHEN, CDR2 SYDVKM. The CDR3 region has the DNA TGTGCCAGCAGTTTTGGGGGGCTTCAGCCCCAGCATTTT. This sequence encodes CASSFGGLQPQHF.

The rearrangement links TRBV28 to TRBJ1-1; unclear D gene. CDR3 size: 14 residues. V was cut by 2 bases and J by 5 bases, with 12 bases left in between. Germline CDR1 reads MDHEN; CDR2 reads SYDVKM. The CDR3 region has the DNA TGTGCCAGCAGTTTAAGTGAAATGGGGACTGAAGCTTTCTTT. Its protein product is CASSLSEMGTEAFF.

The chain joins TRBV4-2 to TRBJ2-2, with D perhaps TRBD1 (6 bases). Germline V gene lookup returns CDR1 LGHNA and CDR2 YNFKEQ. The CDR3 length is 15 residues. The V end was cut by 0 bases, the J end by 5 bases, with 10 bases between. The CDR3 sequence is CASSQDQGGTGELFF. CDR3 in DNA: TGTGCCAGCAGCCAAGATCAAGGGGGTACCGGGGAGCTGTTTTTT.

This sequence joins TRBV25-1 and TRBJ2-5; perhaps TRBD2 as D (5 bases). This CDR3 has 12 residues. Trimming stripped 7 bases from V and 5 bases from J, with 11 bases between. CDR1 is MGHDK, CDR2 SYGVNS, per germline. The CDR3, as DNA: TGTGCCAGCAACGAGGAGGCGGAGACCCAGTACTTC. Translated: CASNEEAETQYF.

The rearrangement links TRBV10-3 to TRBJ2-1; 9 bases are a match to TRBD1. Germline CDR1 is ENHRY and CDR2 is SYGVKD. This CDR3 contains 15 residues. Unmatched junction bases numbered 6, after V lost 3 bases and J lost 6 bases. The CDR3 is CAISDRGTGSNEQFF. For the CDR3, the DNA is TGTGCCATCAGTGATCGCGGGACAGGGTCCAATGAGCAGTTCTTC.

V usage is TRBV7-3 and J usage is TRBJ2-1; no definite D call. CDR3 size: 15 residues. Germline-derived CDR1 and CDR2 are SGHTA and FQGTGA. The V end was cut by 4 bases, the J end by 3 bases, with 13 bases between. In DNA form, the CDR3 reads TGTGCCAGCAGCTCTGACTCGGGCGACTACAATGAGCAGTTCTTC. Its protein product is CASSSDSGDYNEQFF.

This clone has a single count. The V gene is TRBV18, the J gene TRBJ1-3, with a tentative D call TRBD1 (6 bases). The CDR3 runs to 17 residues. The V gene's germline CDR1 is KGHSH and CDR2 LQKENI. V shed 2 bases and J shed 0 bases, with 14 bases lying between them. The CDR3 nucleotides read TGTGCCAGCTCACCAGTCGACAGGTCGTTCTCTGGAAACACCATATATTTT. This encodes CASSPVDRSFSGNTIYF. The entire variable domain, with the rest obtained from reference TRBV18 and TRBJ1-3, is as follows: NAGVMQNPRHLVRRRGQEARLRCSPMKGHSHVYWYRQLPEEGLKFMVYLQKENIIDESGMPKERFSAEFPKEGPSILRIQQVVRGDSAAYFCASSPVDRSFSGNTIYFGEGSWLTVV.

The genes are TRBV6-5 and TRBJ1-3; unclear D gene. The CDR3 is 15 residues long. CDR1 is MNHEY and CDR2 is SVGAGI in the germline V gene. The V and J ends lost 2 bases and 4 bases respectively, with 12 bases between them. Written as DNA, the CDR3 is TGTGCCAGCAGTTACACCCGGACCGACGGAAACACCATATATTTT. It is translated as CASSYTRTDGNTIYF.

This rearrangement joins TRBV6-5 to TRBJ1-1; unclear D gene. The ends were cut back, 5 bases at V and 6 bases at J, with 16 bases in the middle. CDR3 length equals 14 residues. From germline, CDR1 is MNHEY and CDR2 SVGAGI. In DNA, the CDR3 is TGTGCCAGCAGTCTCAGAGTTTCGGCCGCTGAAGCTTTCTTT. Encoded protein: CASSLRVSAAEAFF.

V and J are TRBV7-8 and TRBJ2-1; 9 positions match TRBD1. V shed 5 bases, J shed 6 bases, and the junction held 8 bases outside the gene matches. Germline CDR1 and CDR2: SGHVS and FQNEAQ. The CDR3 has 15 amino acids. The CDR3 here is CASSRGTGYGNEQFF. Written as DNA, the CDR3 is TGTGCCAGCAGCCGAGGGACAGGGTACGGCAATGAGCAGTTCTTC.

In nucleotides, the CDR3 is TGTGCCAGCAGTTTATGGCCGGGGACCACAGATACGCAGTATTTT. Protein product: CASSLWPGTTDTQYF. The rearrangement uses TRBV27 and TRBJ2-3; D may be TRBD1 or TRBD2 (5 bases each). The CDR3 loop spans 15 amino acids. V was shortened by 1 base and J by 2 bases, with 10 bases between the two germline ends. CDR1 and CDR2 from the germline V gene are MNHEY and SMNVEV (reference sequence).

The chain couples TRBV28 to TRBJ2-7; D unclear. The CDR3 is 16 amino acids. Deletions cut 5 bases from V and 3 bases from J, with 20 bases between. Germline assignment: CDR1 MDHEN and CDR2 SYDVKM. CDR3 bases: TGTGCCAGCAGTCCCCCCGTTGGTCGGGTTAACTACGAGCAGTACTTC. It encodes CASSPPVGRVNYEQYF.

Only a few counts were recorded for this clone. The chain joins TRBV27 to TRBJ1-2; TRBD1 might be the D (5 bases). Germline values: CDR1 MNHEY, CDR2 SMNVEV (reference sequence). The V and J ends lost 2 bases and 4 bases respectively, with 8 bases between them. CDR3 size: 13 residues. The CDR3 region is CASSLDSSYGYTF. For the CDR3, the DNA is TGTGCCAGCAGTTTAGACAGCAGCTATGGCTACACCTTC.

The count of this clone is one. V is TRBV28 and J is TRBJ1-1; D may be TRBD1 (5 bases). The V and J ends lost 6 bases and 7 bases respectively, with 15 bases between them. CDR3 length: 13 amino acids. The germline gives CDR1 MDHEN, CDR2 SYDVKM. The CDR3 region has the DNA TGTGCCAGCAGCTCGGGGCAACGGCTTGAAGCTTTCTTT. Protein product: CASSSGQRLEAFF.

The chain combines TRBV28 with TRBJ1-1; a weak D match, TRBD1 (5 bases). Germline CDR1 and CDR2: MDHEN and SYDVKM. The CDR3 runs to 15 residues. Trimming took off 5 bases at V and 1 base at J, with 14 bases between the two ends. The CDR3 region has the DNA TGTGCCAGCAGTCCCGGGACGGTAAAGAACACTGAAGCTTTCTTT. This sequence encodes CASSPGTVKNTEAFF.

The chain has TRBV19 and TRBJ2-1; 8 nucleotides align to TRBD2. V gave up 3 bases and J gave up 4 bases; unmatched junction bases: 5. CDR1 LNHDA and CDR2 SQIVND come from the germline V gene (reference sequence). The CDR3 runs to 15 residues. The CDR3 bases are TGTGCCAGTAGTATGTTATCTAGCGGGTACAATGAGCAGTTCTTC. Encoded protein: CASSMLSSGYNEQFF.

In this sample, this clone turned up once. The DNA for the CDR3 is TGTGCCAGCAGCTTGGGGCGGGGGACTTACAATGAGCAGTTCTTC. Protein: CASSLGRGTYNEQFF. J is TRBJ2-1 and V is TRBV11-1, with 7 nucleotides matching TRBD2. The ends lost 3 bases at V and 4 bases at J; junction bases unmatched: 6. The germline CDR1 and CDR2 sequences are SGHAT and FQDESV (reference sequence). The CDR3 spans 15 residues.

The chain joins TRBV7-6 to TRBJ2-1; a possible D gene is TRBD2 (6 bases). The CDR3 length is 18 residues. Germline loops: CDR1 SGHVS, CDR2 FNYEAQ. Trimming cost V 1 base and J 3 bases, with 19 bases left between them. The CDR3 DNA follows: TGTGCCAGCAGCTTAGTAGGACGGGCGGGAAAGGTCTACAATGAGCAGTTCTTC. Translated, it gives CASSLVGRAGKVYNEQFF.

The rearrangement links TRBV6-2 or TRBV6-3 to TRBJ2-3; possible D gene TRBD2, 5 bases. Germline V gives CDR1 MNHEY, CDR2 SVGEGT. This CDR3 contains 17 residues. V was cut by 2 bases and J by 4 bases, with 19 bases left in between. This CDR3 is CASSYRKTSPRSDTQYF. DNA for the CDR3: TGTGCCAGCAGTTACCGTAAAACTAGTCCTCGCTCAGATACGCAGTATTTT.

The rearrangement uses TRBV3-1 (or the pseudogene TRBV3-2) and TRBJ2-2, with 9 bases fitting TRBD1. Germline values: CDR1 LGHDT, CDR2 YNNKEL (reference sequence). CDR3 length: 16 residues. V lost 1 base to trimming and J lost 5 bases; unmatched junction nucleotides: 5. CDR3 sequence reads: CASSQGTGVRTGELFF. In DNA, the CDR3 is TGTGCCAGCAGCCAAGGGACAGGGGTTAGGACCGGGGAGCTGTTTTTT.

This rearrangement joins TRBV18 to TRBJ1-6; a weak D match, TRBD1 (6 bases). The ends were cut back, 3 bases at V and 10 bases at J, with 13 bases in the middle. The CDR3 loop spans 14 amino acids. Germline values: CDR1 KGHSH, CDR2 LQKENI. CDR3 loop: CASSPSGAESPLHF. CDR3 bases: TGTGCCAGCTCACCGTCAGGGGCGGAATCACCCCTCCACTTT.